One and the same sample provided the 10 T cell receptor beta chains below, sequenced in a study of CD8 T cells in ankylosing spondylitis. TCRdb re-called the 5' RACE reads with MiXCR, one entry per CDR3 protein. The repertoire consists of about 140,000 distinct CDR3 sequences, with roughly 10% occurring once and the leading ten covering around 4.1%. Sequenced material: blood, either unsorted or a sorted T cell fraction (not recorded which). These receptors all stem from a female donor with ankylosing spondylitis or in good health (not recorded which).

This clonotype was detected ten times or more. The chain couples TRBV7-9 to TRBJ2-1, with D tentatively TRBD2 (5 bases). The CDR3 runs to 15 residues. Germline assignment: CDR1 SEHNR and CDR2 FQNEAQ (reference sequence). V was shortened by 1 base and J by 4 bases, with 11 bases between the two germline ends. The CDR3 nucleotides are TGTGCCAGCAGCTTAGTCGAGGGAGCTTACAATGAGCAGTTCTTC. Protein: CASSLVEGAYNEQFF.

A note on this clonotype: Since a much larger clone is just one base distant, this may be a read error. The chain's CDR3 is CTSSPRALGRGNEQFF. CDR3 sequence (DNA): TGTACCAGCTCACCACGGGCTTTGGGACGGGGCAATGAGCAGTTCTTC. The rearrangement uses TRBV18 and TRBJ2-1; D is possibly TRBD1 or TRBD2 (5 bases each). The CDR3 extends over 16 amino acids. The germline V gene has CDR1 KGHSH and CDR2 LQKENI.

This clonotype was seen at least ten times. This chain uses TRBV5-1 with TRBJ2-7; a possible D gene is TRBD2 (6 bases). There are 15 residues in the CDR3. The germline V and J ends were trimmed by 2 bases and 4 bases, with 16 bases remaining between them. CDR1 is SGHRS, CDR2 YFSETQ, per germline. This chain's CDR3 is CASSLSSGPTYEQYF. CDR3 nucleotides: TGCGCCAGCAGCTTATCAAGCGGGCCGACGTACGAGCAGTACTTC.

The rearrangement joins TRBV11-3 to TRBJ2-3; TRBD2 matches 7 bases. Germline CDR1 SGHNT, CDR2 YENEEA. Trimming at V came to 5 bases and at J to 4 bases, leaving 9 bases not matched to a gene. This CDR3 region has 15 residues. CDR3 in DNA: TGTGCCAGCAGCAGTAGCGGGTCAAGAGCAGATACGCAGTATTTT. Residues: CASSSSGSRADTQYF.

There are a few counts of this clonotype. V is TRBV10-2 and J is TRBJ2-3; weak D call: TRBD2 (6 bases). Germline CDR1 is WSHSY and CDR2 is SAAADI. The CDR3 is 13 residues long. V dropped 8 bases and J dropped 4 bases, with 13 bases sitting between them. DNA of the CDR3: TGCGCCAGCCTTAGCGGACCGCCAGATACGCAGTATTTT. Its translation is CASLSGPPDTQYF.

This clonotype was picked up many times. This rearrangement joins TRBV20-1 to TRBJ1-5; weak D call: TRBD1 (5 bases). CDR3 length equals 13 residues. The germline V and J ends were trimmed by 4 bases and 6 bases, with 13 bases remaining between them. CDR1 is DFQATT, CDR2 SNEGSKA, per germline (reference sequence). The DNA for the CDR3 is TGCAGTGCTAACGAGGGGCAGGGTCAGCCCCAGCATTTT. Encoded protein: CSANEGQGQPQHF.

In this sample, this clonotype turned up many times. V and J are TRBV12-3 or TRBV12-4 and TRBJ2-1; D is undetermined. V lost 5 bases and J 4 bases, leaving 3 bases between the germline ends. CDR3 length equals 11 residues. CDR3 protein: CASSKYNEQFF. CDR3 in DNA: TGTGCCAGCAGTAAATACAATGAGCAGTTCTTC.

V and J are TRBV6-5 and TRBJ1-5; D gene uncertain. CDR1 is MNHEY, CDR2 SVGAGI, per germline. V lost 5 bases and J 4 bases, leaving 6 bases between the germline ends. The CDR3 covers 12 residues. CDR3 nucleotide sequence: TGTGCCAGCAGTGAGGGAAATCAGCCCCAGCATTTT. Translating gives CASSEGNQPQHF.

This clonotype was detected ten times or more. The V call is TRBV24-1, the J call TRBJ2-6, with TRBD1 as a possible D gene (7 bases). This CDR3 contains 18 residues. The germline gives CDR1 KGHDR, CDR2 SFDVKD. V was clipped by 2 bases and J by 3 bases, with 16 bases between them. DNA of the CDR3: TGTGCCACCAGTGATTCCGGCAGGGGGAGGTATGGGGCCAACGTCCTGACTTTC. It encodes CATSDSGRGRYGANVLTF.

This clonotype has ten or more counts. V and J are TRBV19 and TRBJ1-4; D is possibly TRBD1 (5 bases). V lost 7 bases and J 2 bases, leaving 11 bases between the germline ends. The CDR3 totals 14 residues. CDR1 is LNHDA and CDR2 is SQIVND in the germline V gene (reference sequence). The CDR3, as DNA: TGTGCCAGTAATGGGGGAGGCACTAATGAAAAACTGTTTTTT. It translates to CASNGGGTNEKLFF.